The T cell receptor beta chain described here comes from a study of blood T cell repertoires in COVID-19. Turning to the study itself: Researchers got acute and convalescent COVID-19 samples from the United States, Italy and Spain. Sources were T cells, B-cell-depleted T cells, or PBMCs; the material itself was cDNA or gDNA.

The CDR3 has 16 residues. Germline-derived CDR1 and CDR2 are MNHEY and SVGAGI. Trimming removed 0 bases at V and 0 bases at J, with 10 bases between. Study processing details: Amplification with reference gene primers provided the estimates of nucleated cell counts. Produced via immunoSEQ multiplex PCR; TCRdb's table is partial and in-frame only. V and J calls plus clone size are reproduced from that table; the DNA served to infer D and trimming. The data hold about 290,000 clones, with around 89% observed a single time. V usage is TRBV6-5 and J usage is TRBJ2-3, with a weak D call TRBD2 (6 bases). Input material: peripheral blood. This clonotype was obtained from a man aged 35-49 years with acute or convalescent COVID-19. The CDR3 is CASSYSAGPSTDTQYF. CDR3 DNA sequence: TGTGCCAGCAGTTACTCCGCGGGGCCTAGCACAGATACGCAGTATTTT.